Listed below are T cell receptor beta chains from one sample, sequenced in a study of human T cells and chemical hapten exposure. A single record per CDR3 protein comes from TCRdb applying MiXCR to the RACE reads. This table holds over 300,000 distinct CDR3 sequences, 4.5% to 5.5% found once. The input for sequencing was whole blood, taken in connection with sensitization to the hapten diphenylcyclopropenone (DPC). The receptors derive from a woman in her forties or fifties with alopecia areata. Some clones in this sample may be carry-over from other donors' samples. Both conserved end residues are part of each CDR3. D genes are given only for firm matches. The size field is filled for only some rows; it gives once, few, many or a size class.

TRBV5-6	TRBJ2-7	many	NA	TGTGCCAGCAGCTTTCTACCGGGAGCCCACGAGCAGTACTTC	CASSFLPGAHEQYF
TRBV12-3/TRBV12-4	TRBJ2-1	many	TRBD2	TGTGCCAGCAGTTTCCTGGCGGGGGAGGGTGAGCAGTTCTTC	CASSFLAGEGEQFF
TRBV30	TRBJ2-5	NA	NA	TGTGCCTGGAGGCGGGCCAATAAGATTCAAGAGACCCAGTACTTC	CAWRRANKIQETQYF
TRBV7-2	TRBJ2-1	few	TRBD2	TGTGCCAGCAGCTTAGCCGGGACTAGCGGCGCGAGCTCCTACAATGAGCAGTTCTTC	CASSLAGTSGASSYNEQFF
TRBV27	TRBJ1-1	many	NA	TGTGCCAGCAGTTTAGGGCCGAACACTGAAGCTTTCTTT	CASSLGPNTEAFF
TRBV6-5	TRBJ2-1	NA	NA	TGTGCCAGCAGCTCAATCGTCAGACGTCTGGAGCAGTTCTTC	CASSSIVRRLEQFF
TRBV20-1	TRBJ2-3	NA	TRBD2	TGCAGTGCTAGAGATCGCCTAGCGGGAGGTTTAGATACGCAGTATTTT	CSARDRLAGGLDTQYF
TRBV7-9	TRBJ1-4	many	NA	TGTGCCAGCAGGGGTGGAGACTCAACTAATGAAAAACTGTTTTTT	CASRGGDSTNEKLFF
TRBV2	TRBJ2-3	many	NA	TGTGCCAGCCGAAGAAGAGATCCAAGCACAGATACGCAGTATTTT	CASRRRDPSTDTQYF
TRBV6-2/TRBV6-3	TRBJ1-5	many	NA	TGTGCCAGCAGTTACTTTTTGAATCAGCCCCAGCATTTT	CASSYFLNQPQHF
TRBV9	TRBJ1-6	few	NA	TGTGCCAGCAGCGTAGCTTTAAACTCCGGATCAGGTTCACCCCTCCACTTT	CASSVALNSGSGSPLHF
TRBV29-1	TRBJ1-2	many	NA	TGCAGCGTTCCTGGACACGGAACCGTTGGCTACACCTTC	CSVPGHGTVGYTF
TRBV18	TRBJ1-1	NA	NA	TGTGCCAGCTCACTACAGGGTAATGAAGCTTTCTTT	CASSLQGNEAFF
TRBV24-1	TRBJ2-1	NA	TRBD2	TGTGCCACCAGTAGGCGGGGGGACCACATTGAGCAGTTCTTC	CATSRRGDHIEQFF
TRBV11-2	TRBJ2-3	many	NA	TGTGCCAGCAGCTTAGGACCGTCAGATACGCAGTATTTT	CASSLGPSDTQYF
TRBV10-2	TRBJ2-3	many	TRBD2	TGCGCCAGCAGCGATTGGGGCGGGAGGGGGACTAGCACAGATACGCAGTATTTT	CASSDWGGRGTSTDTQYF
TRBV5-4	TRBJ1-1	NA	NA	TGTGCCAGCAGCTTCGACATCTCTACTGAAGCTTTCTTT	CASSFDISTEAFF
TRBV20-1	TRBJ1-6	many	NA	TGCAGTGCCCGAGGAACAGGGCTTTCACCCCTCCACTTT	CSARGTGLSPLHF
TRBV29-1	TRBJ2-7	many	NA	TGCAGCGTACGAGGACACGAGCAGTACTTC	CSVRGHEQYF
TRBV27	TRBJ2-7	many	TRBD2	TGTGCCAGCAGTTTGGAGACTAGCGGGAAATACGAGCAGTACTTC	CASSLETSGKYEQYF
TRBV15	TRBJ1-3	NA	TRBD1	TGTGCCACCAGCAGACGGACAGGGGGCGCGGGCACCATATATTTT	CATSRRTGGAGTIYF
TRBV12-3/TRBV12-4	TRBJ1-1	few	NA	TGTGCCAGCAGTTGGCAGGGGATTGAAGCTTTCTTT	CASSWQGIEAFF
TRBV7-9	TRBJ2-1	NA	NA	TGTGCCAGCAGCTTAAATCTGGATGAGCAGTTCTTC	CASSLNLDEQFF
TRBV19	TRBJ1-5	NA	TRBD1	TGTGCCAGTAGCGGACAGGGGGCCCCCAGCAATCAGCCCCAGCATTTT	CASSGQGAPSNQPQHF
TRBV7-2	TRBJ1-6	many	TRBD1	TGTGCCAGCAGCCGACAGGGGGCGGTCCTCCACTTT	CASSRQGAVLHF
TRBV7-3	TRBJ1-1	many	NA	TGTGCCAGCAGCTTAACGTCTGGGTCGAGAGCTGAAGCTTTCTTT	CASSLTSGSRAEAFF
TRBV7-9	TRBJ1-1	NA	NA	TGTGCCAGCAGCTCCAACGACGGTGACACTGAAGCTTTCTTT	CASSSNDGDTEAFF
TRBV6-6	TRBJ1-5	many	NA	TGTGCCAGCATTCAGGTTTTTAATCAGCCCCAGCATTTT	CASIQVFNQPQHF
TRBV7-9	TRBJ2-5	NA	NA	TGTGCCAGCGCCCTACCACGGGGGGAGACCCAGTACTTC	CASALPRGETQYF
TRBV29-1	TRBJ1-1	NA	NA	TGCAGCGCAACCGACACACACACTGAAGCTTTCTTT	CSATDTHTEAFF
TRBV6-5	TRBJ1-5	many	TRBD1	TGTGCCAGCAGTTATGGGACAGGGGAACAGCCCCAGCATTTT	CASSYGTGEQPQHF
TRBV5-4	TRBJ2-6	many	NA	TGTGCCAGCAGCTTGGACAGGGCGTCTGGGGCCAACGTCCTGACTTTC	CASSLDRASGANVLTF